The 14 T cell receptor beta chains below come from one sample, sequenced in a study. TCRdb independently ran MiXCR on the 5' RACE reads; one entry per CDR3 protein. The profile shows 35,000 to 50,000 distinct CDR3 sequences, approximately 31% of them singletons. The material sequenced was memory CD4+ T cells sorted from a lymph node. Subset given: memory CD4+ T cells, CD4+CD45RO+CD25-. Receptors originate from a female donor with breast cancer.

The chain carries TRBV6-1 and TRBJ1-5, with D hard to call. Trimming shortened V by 6 bases and J by 3 bases, and 9 bases separated the two germline ends. Per the germline V gene, CDR1 is MNHNS and CDR2 is SASEGT. The length of the CDR3 is 13 residues. For the CDR3, the DNA is TGTGCCAGCAGGAGCTCTTTCAATCAGCCCCAGCATTTT. Translating it yields CASRSSFNQPQHF.

This clonotype is medium-sized in the sample. This chain joins TRBV5-1 and TRBJ1-1; tentative D call: TRBD1 (5 bases). CDR3 length: 14 amino acids. Germline V gene sequence: CDR1 SGHRS, CDR2 YFSETQ. Trimming removed 0 bases at V and 1 base at J, with 7 bases between. CDR3 DNA sequence: TGCGCCAGCAGCTTGGGACAGTCGAACACTGAAGCTTTCTTT. Translation: CASSLGQSNTEAFF.

This clonotype has a handful of counts. The chain recombines TRBV3-1 with TRBJ1-3; D uncertain. The germline V gene has CDR1 LGHDT and CDR2 YNNKEL (reference sequence). V dropped 0 bases and J dropped 4 bases, with 7 bases sitting between them. The CDR3 is 14 residues long. The CDR3 DNA reads as TGTGCCAGCAGCCAAGACATTCCCGGAAACACCATATATTTT. As protein: CASSQDIPGNTIYF.

The genes are TRBV5-6 and TRBJ1-5; D perhaps matches TRBD1 (5 bases). Germline V CDR1 and CDR2: SGHDT, YYEEEE. V was trimmed by 0 bases and J by 6 bases, leaving 10 bases between them. The CDR3 is made up of 14 amino acids. CDR3 sequence: CASSLAGAGQPQHF. As DNA, the CDR3 is TGTGCCAGCAGCTTGGCCGGGGCCGGTCAGCCCCAGCATTTT.

A few counts support this clonotype. J is TRBJ2-1 and V is TRBV5-1, with TRBD2 identical over 9 bases. V dropped 5 bases and J dropped 6; count of bases not matched to a gene: 9. The CDR3 is 15 residues long. Germline V gives CDR1 SGHRS, CDR2 YFSETQ. This CDR3 is CASSFSGRDGNEQFF. CDR3 sequence (DNA): TGCGCCAGCAGTTTTAGCGGGAGAGACGGCAATGAGCAGTTCTTC.

CDR3 in DNA: TGTGCCAGCAGCTTAGGTACAGGCCATACGTTTGAGCAGTTCTTC. This codes for CASSLGTGHTFEQFF. The chain couples TRBV13 to TRBJ2-1; D possibly corresponds to TRBD1 (5 bases). Germline V CDR1 and CDR2: PRHDT, FYEKMQ (reference sequence). This CDR3 region has 15 residues. V shed 0 bases and J shed 9 bases, with 15 bases lying between them.

The rearrangement joins TRBV7-8 to TRBJ2-1; no firm D call. CDR3 size: 16 residues. V was pared by 2 bases and J by 7 bases, with 18 bases between. In germline, CDR1 is SGHVS, CDR2 FQNEAQ. The CDR3 is CASSLTRLGTRNEQFF. Here the CDR3 DNA reads TGTGCCAGCAGCTTAACTCGTTTAGGTACACGAAATGAGCAGTTCTTC.

This clonotype was observed a handful of times. A junction end diverges from the germline sequence, so it may reflect a read error. V usage is TRBV10-3 and J usage is TRBJ1-3; 10 nucleotides agree with TRBD1. Germline lookup yields CDR1 ENHRY and CDR2 SYGVKD. The CDR3 has 18 residues. This CDR3 reads CAVSESPGQGKSGNTIYF. The CDR3 DNA is TGTGCCGTCAGTGAGTCCCCGGGACAGGGGAAGTCTGGAAACACCATATATTTT.

This clonotype was observed a handful of times. This CDR3 reads CSVGLLAAYNEQFF. The DNA of the CDR3 is TGCAGCGTTGGTTTATTAGCGGCCTACAATGAGCAGTTCTTC. V gene TRBV29-1 combines with J gene TRBJ2-1, with a possible D match to TRBD2 (6 bases). The length of the CDR3 is 14 residues. Germline-derived CDR1 and CDR2 are SQVTM and ANQGSEA. V lost 4 bases, J lost 2 bases, and 12 bases lay in between.

This clonotype was detected a few times. The chain has TRBV7-2 and TRBJ2-1, with D perhaps assigned TRBD1 or TRBD2 (5 bases each). V lost 8 bases and J lost 6, with 14 bases in between. Germline V lookup: CDR1 SGHTA, CDR2 FQGNSA. This CDR3 spans 13 amino acids. This CDR3 reads CASVRGRSNEQFF. In DNA form, the CDR3 reads TGTGCCAGCGTCCGGGGCCGCAGCAATGAGCAGTTCTTC.

V and J are TRBV20-1 and TRBJ2-3; 9 bases match TRBD2. The V gene end was trimmed by 1 base and the J gene end by 4 bases; junction bases not matched to a gene: 6. CDR1 DFQATT and CDR2 SNEGSKA come from the germline V gene (reference sequence). This CDR3 contains 15 residues. The CDR3 DNA is TGCAGTGCTAGAGGTAGCGGGAGATCTTCAGATACGCAGTATTTT. It codes for CSARGSGRSSDTQYF.

A note on this clonotype: The final CDR3 position lacks the conserved phenylalanine or tryptophan, pointing to a likely read error. This chain connects TRBV19 to TRBJ2-3; 9 positions match TRBD2. The CDR3 has 16 residues. Germline V gene lookup returns CDR1 LNHDA and CDR2 SQIVND (reference sequence). V trimming: 5 bases; J trimming: 0 bases; junction bases outside the gene matches: 6. The CDR3 DNA is TGTGCCAGTAGTCGACTAGCGGCGACTAGCACAGATACGCAGTATCTT. Translation gives CASSRLAATSTDTQYL.

In its sample, this clonotype was seen a few times. The chain combines TRBV4-1 with TRBJ2-1, with 8 positions matching TRBD2. V trimming: 2 bases; J trimming: 7 bases; junction bases outside the gene matches: 13. The CDR3 totals 17 residues. Germline values: CDR1 MGHRA, CDR2 YSYEKL. The CDR3 DNA follows: TGCGCCAGCAGCCAAATCCAAGGACTAGCTAGGGATAATGAGCAGTTCTTC. Its protein is CASSQIQGLARDNEQFF.

This sequence joins TRBV7-2 and TRBJ2-7; TRBD2 matches at 8 bases. The CDR3 totals 14 residues. The J segment lost 2 bases and the V segment lost 4 bases, leaving 4 bases of the junction unmatched. The V gene's germline CDR1 is SGHTA and CDR2 FQGNSA. CDR3 nucleotide sequence: TGTGCCAGCAGCTCGGGACTAGACCCCTACGAGCAGTACTTC. Protein product: CASSSGLDPYEQYF.